A selection of T cell receptor beta chains follows, all from one sample in a study of identical twins. TCRdb passed the 5' RACE reads through MiXCR, listing each CDR3 protein once. The data contain 430,000 or so distinct CDR3 sequences, around 24% of them singletons. The data also belong to a second study, concerning T cells expressing NK-cell markers.

Sequencing was carried out using CD4+ T cells sorted from blood. These receptor sequences come from a woman between 18 and 29 years old in good health. Both conserved end residues are trimmed from each CDR3.

V gene: TRBV2
CDR3 protein: ASSYDRVMGQPQH

V gene: TRBV5-6
CDR3 protein: ASSLRQIGNYEQY

V gene: TRBV6-5
CDR3 protein: ASSYWKGADTQY

V gene: TRBV7-7
CDR3 protein: ASSYSKNTGELF

V gene: TRBV27
CDR3 protein: ASSPWGRSYNEQF

V gene: TRBV7-6
CDR3 protein: ASSLETGSVSETQY

V gene: TRBV21-1
CDR3 protein: ASSKGGRNGYT

V gene: TRBV11-2
CDR3 protein: ASSLAPSGQPQH

V gene: TRBV10-1
CDR3 protein: ASSERLMSSGGAGELF

V gene: TRBV7-8
CDR3 protein: ASSPRQGNNSPLH

V gene: TRBV20-1
CDR3 protein: SARDQGSFNSPLH

V gene: TRBV4-3
CDR3 protein: ASSQGPRGEQF

V gene: TRBV3-1
CDR3 protein: ASSQGWITYNEQF

V gene: TRBV5-5
CDR3 protein: ASSLRLAGGVYEQY

V gene: TRBV5-1
CDR3 protein: ASSLANGLNGYT

V gene: TRBV6-1
CDR3 protein: ASSASSRTWASYEQY

V gene: TRBV20-1
CDR3 protein: SAPPFERGTYNEQF

V gene: TRBV9
CDR3 protein: ASSTSGGSTDTQY

V gene: TRBV6-2/TRBV6-3
CDR3 protein: ASSKAGQGYHEQY

V gene: TRBV6-5
CDR3 protein: ASSSRNRAGYT

V gene: TRBV28
CDR3 protein: ASSLTDYGYT

V gene: TRBV4-1
CDR3 protein: ASSQGTAGGRETQY

V gene: TRBV24-1
CDR3 protein: ATSDPGQGRNGELF

V gene: TRBV12-3/TRBV12-4
CDR3 protein: ASSFRPHEAF

V gene: TRBV4-3
CDR3 protein: ASSQENLQSTDTQY

V gene: TRBV20-1
CDR3 protein: SARRGGGVTEAF

V gene: TRBV12-3/TRBV12-4
CDR3 protein: ASSLNLNTQY

V gene: TRBV20-1
CDR3 protein: SAKGIHPRTEAF

V gene: TRBV7-2
CDR3 protein: ASSLLMGAGYEQY

V gene: TRBV24-1
CDR3 protein: ATSESGGAGDTQY

V gene: TRBV29-1
CDR3 protein: SVGRNEQF

V gene: TRBV20-1
CDR3 protein: SALRTGMGEQY

V gene: TRBV5-5
CDR3 protein: ASSQMSGVDNVLT

V gene: TRBV14
CDR3 protein: ASSHFGTGNTGELF

V gene: TRBV12-3/TRBV12-4
CDR3 protein: ASSTWGIDEQY

V gene: TRBV7-2
CDR3 protein: ASSPARAINEQF

V gene: TRBV20-1
CDR3 protein: SARRGGSRNTEAF

V gene: TRBV7-9
CDR3 protein: ASSLGGTSGGLQY

V gene: TRBV10-3
CDR3 protein: AIGTGPGELF

V gene: TRBV20-1
CDR3 protein: SVLAGARNEQF

V gene: TRBV5-6
CDR3 protein: ASSYFANEQY

V gene: TRBV10-3
CDR3 protein: AIRVDLGHTEAF

V gene: TRBV11-1
CDR3 protein: ASSLTFRGESFGTGELF